This T cell receptor beta chain was identified during a study of blood T cell repertoires in COVID-19. Background on the study: Researchers got acute and convalescent COVID-19 samples from the United States, Italy and Spain. In each case, the material was cDNA or gDNA derived from T cells, B-cell-depleted T cells, or PBMCs.

Germline CDR1 SNHLY, CDR2 FYNNEI. This CDR3 region has 15 residues. The V and J ends lost 4 bases and 12 bases, in that order; junction bases with no gene match: 12. Authors' data handling: Estimates of nucleated cell counts were drawn from the amplification of reference gene primers. Profiled with immunoSEQ multiplex PCR; TCRdb holds only in-frame clones, not every one. V and J calls and clone size follow that table, whereas D and trimming were derived from the DNA. The sample has around 190,000 clones, 85% seen once. This clone has ten or more counts. The source of this sequence is a woman over 75 with acute or convalescent COVID-19. J is TRBJ1-4 and V is TRBV2; 9 positions agree with TRBD1. Sequenced material: peripheral blood. CDR3 amino acids: CASSALGQGPRQLFF. DNA for the CDR3: TGTGCCAGCAGTGCCTTAGGACAGGGGCCGCGACAACTGTTTTTT.